This TCR beta chain was obtained from a study of regulatory T cells in long-lasting Graves disease. Arm-PCR of CDR3 regions and iRepertoire HTBI primers were used to build TCR beta libraries. Authors' analysis steps: Throughout the samples, researchers identified roughly 60 TRBV and approximately 15 TRBJ segments. MiXCR, applied by TCRdb to the multiplex PCR reads, yields one record per CDR3 protein. The V and J calls, along with clone size, are taken from TCRdb and not from the paper's own processing. This table holds approximately 480,000 distinct CDR3 sequences, about 17% found once. Time point: newly diagnosed GD, antithyroid drugs for less than 3 months. Following extraction of RNA from PBMCs, that RNA was used to make the TCR library. The V gene's germline CDR1 is LNHNV and CDR2 YYDKDF (reference sequence). V was pared by 3 bases and J by 0 bases, with 8 bases between. This CDR3 is built from 15 residues.

The sample was also linked to a second study, of T cells in Graves' hyperthyroidism and ophthalmopathy.

Sequenced material: peripheral blood mononuclear cells (PBMCs), taken at new diagnosis, from a patient treated with antithyroid drugs. This receptor was taken from a man in his forties with Graves disease. The V gene is TRBV15, the J gene TRBJ2-2; the D is unclear. Here the CDR3 DNA reads TGTGCCACCAGCAGCACACGATCGAACACCGGGGAGCTGTTTTTT. Amino acids: CATSSTRSNTGELFF.